The 32 T cell receptor beta chains listed next were all sequenced from one sample in a study of regulatory T cells in long-lasting Graves disease. Both iRepertoire HTBI primers and Arm-PCR of CDR3 regions were used to build the TCR beta libraries. TCRdb analysed the multiplex PCR reads with MiXCR anew, one entry per CDR3 protein. The data show 500,000 to 800,000 distinct CDR3 sequences, 25% to 35% seen once. Described time point: persistent/refractory GD, antithyroid drugs over 5 years with positive TRAb. Extracted RNA from PBMCs served as the source of the TCR library. The sequencing used peripheral blood mononuclear cells (PBMCs), collected when the disease was refractory, from a patient treated with antithyroid drugs. These receptors came from a female donor with Graves disease.

This clonotype came up a few times. The missing conserved phenylalanine or tryptophan at the end of this CDR3 makes a read error likely. V usage is TRBV3-1 and J usage is TRBJ1-1; tentative D call: TRBD1 (6 bases). This CDR3 region has 16 residues. The V end was cut by 4 bases, the J end by 0 bases, with 15 bases between. The V gene's germline CDR1 is LGHDT and CDR2 YNNKEL (reference sequence). The CDR3 DNA is TGTGCCAGCAGCCCCTGGGACAAGTCCATGAACACTGAAGCTTTCCTT. Protein product: CASSPWDKSMNTEAFL.

The chain recombines TRBV7-9 with TRBJ1-1; D ambiguous. This CDR3 spans 15 amino acids. CDR1 SEHNR and CDR2 FQNEAQ come from the germline V gene (reference sequence). V was pared by 5 bases and J by 0 bases, with 13 bases between. The CDR3: CASSAPRLLNTEAFF. The CDR3 DNA reads TGTGCCAGCAGCGCGCCGCGCCTTCTGAACACTGAAGCTTTCTTT. Based on the CDR3 plus reference TRBV7-9 and TRBJ1-1, the full variable domain is DTGVSQNPRHKITKRGQNVTFRCDPISEHNRLYWYRQTLGQGPEFLTYFQNEAQLEKSRLLSDRFSAERPKGSFSTLEIQRTEQGDSAMYLCASSAPRLLNTEAFFGQGTRLTVV.

This clonotype has a count of ten or more. V is TRBV12-3 or TRBV12-4 and J is TRBJ1-1; no clear D gene. The CDR3 consists of 12 residues. Trimming removed 4 bases at V and 6 bases at J, with 9 bases between. The CDR3 here is CASSSALSEAFF. In nucleotides, the CDR3 is TGTGCCAGCAGTTCGGCCCTATCTGAAGCTTTCTTT.

This clonotype was counted a few times. The chain uses TRBV27 and TRBJ2-5; TRBD1 matches at 8 bases. Germline CDR1 and CDR2: MNHEY and SMNVEV (reference sequence). The junction had 10 bases not matched to a gene; V was cut back by 8 bases and J by 2 bases. CDR3 length equals 15 residues. This CDR3 is CASSFDRGHQETQYF. The CDR3 coding sequence is TGTGCCAGCTCCTTCGACAGGGGTCATCAAGAGACCCAGTACTTC.

V usage is TRBV3-1 and J usage is TRBJ1-1; no clear D. The length of the CDR3 is 12 residues. V was cut by 1 base and J by 11 bases, with 11 bases left in between. Per the germline V gene, CDR1 is LGHDT and CDR2 is YNNKEL (reference sequence). CDR3 amino acids: CASSQVGGSAFF. Here the CDR3 DNA reads TGTGCCAGCAGCCAAGTCGGTGGGAGTGCTTTCTTT.

This clonotype appeared many times. The rearrangement joins TRBV9 to TRBJ2-6, with 12 bases aligning to TRBD2. Germline CDR1 is SGDLS and CDR2 is YYNGEE. CDR3 length equals 18 residues. After removal of 3 bases from V and 2 bases from J, the junction contained 6 bases not matched to a gene. The CDR3 bases are TGTGCCAGCAGCGGTGGACTAGCGGGATTCACTGGGGCCAACGTCCTGACTTTC. The encoded protein is CASSGGLAGFTGANVLTF.

CDR3 coding DNA: TGCGCCAGCAGGGGGGTGGCCCAGGGGCCTGTCTACGAGCAGTACTTC. This sequence encodes CASRGVAQGPVYEQYF. The genes are TRBV5-1 and TRBJ2-7; D might be TRBD1 (6 bases). The V gene's germline CDR1 is SGHRS and CDR2 YFSETQ. Trimming took off 5 bases at V and 3 bases at J, with 21 bases between the two ends. This CDR3 has 16 amino acids.

This clonotype has a handful of counts. A read error may be the cause here, since a much bigger clone is one base away. V is TRBV2 and J is TRBJ2-5, with 8 positions matching TRBD1. The CDR3 length is 13 residues. The germline V gene has CDR1 SNHLY and CDR2 FYNNEI. Trimming at V came to 4 bases and at J to 6 bases, leaving 4 bases not matched to a gene. Here the CDR3 reads CASSVQGGKTQYF. The CDR3 DNA follows: TGTGCCAGCAGTGTACAGGGGGGAAAGACCCAGTACTTC.

The gene calls are TRBV5-1 and TRBJ2-7; 7 nucleotides match TRBD1. V gave up 2 bases and J gave up 5 bases; unmatched junction bases: 7. This CDR3 has 14 residues. The germline CDR1 and CDR2 sequences are SGHRS and YFSETQ. CDR3 in amino acids: CASSFLSQGDEQYF. As DNA, the CDR3 is TGCGCCAGCAGCTTCCTCTCCCAGGGGGACGAGCAGTACTTC.

The gene calls are TRBV13 and TRBJ2-7; 7 bases fit TRBD1. The CDR3 totals 14 residues. Germline V lookup: CDR1 PRHDT, CDR2 FYEKMQ (reference sequence). V shed 6 bases and J 5 bases; nucleotides not matched to a gene: 10. The CDR3 coding sequence is TGTGCCAGCAGGATGACAGGGCAAAGCCACGAGCAGTACTTC. This sequence encodes CASRMTGQSHEQYF.

This clonotype was recorded many times. The chain couples TRBV6-1 to TRBJ1-2, with D hard to call. Germline assignment: CDR1 MNHNS and CDR2 SASEGT. CDR3 length: 13 residues. The ends were cut back, 7 bases at V and 1 base at J, with 10 bases in the middle. The CDR3 spells CASTLDGNYGYTF. The CDR3 DNA reads TGTGCCAGCACCTTGGACGGTAACTATGGCTACACCTTC.

With regard to this clonotype: A read error may be the cause here, since a much bigger clone is one base away. V is TRBV2 and J is TRBJ1-5; 9 positions agree with TRBD1. CDR1 is SNHLY and CDR2 is FYNNEI in the germline V gene. This CDR3 has 15 amino acids. The CDR3 loop is CASSPWTGEGQPRHF. The CDR3 DNA is TGTGCCAGCAGTCCTTGGACAGGGGAGGGCCAGCCCCGGCATTTT.

This clonotype was counted a few times. V is TRBV6-5 and J is TRBJ1-2; 7 bases match TRBD1. V was clipped by 0 bases and J by 6 bases; unmatched bases: 4. The CDR3 runs to 14 residues. Germline-derived CDR1 and CDR2 are MNHEY and SVGAGI. CDR3 DNA sequence: TGTGCCAGCAGTTACTCTGGGACAGCGGATGGCTACACCTTC. Its translation: CASSYSGTADGYTF.

With regard to this clonotype: A much larger clone lies a single base off, so this may be a read error. The CDR3 region has the DNA TGTGCCAGCAGTTTATCGACGGCTGGCGGGAGGGTAAAGGTCGAGCAGTACTTC. Amino acid sequence: CASSLSTAGGRVKVEQYF. V is TRBV28 and J is TRBJ2-7, with 9 bases aligning to TRBD2. The germline V gene has CDR1 MDHEN and CDR2 SYDVKM. The CDR3 loop spans 18 amino acids. V was clipped by 1 base and J by 6 bases; unmatched bases: 16. Filled out from reference TRBV28 and TRBJ2-7, the complete variable domain reads DVKVTQSSRYLVKRTGEKVFLECVQDMDHENMFWYRQDPGLGLRLIYFSYDVKMKEKGDIPEGYSVSREKKERFSLILESASTNQTSMYLCASSLSTAGGRVKVEQYFGPGTRLTVT.

The rearrangement joins TRBV28 to TRBJ1-5; unclear D gene. Germline V gives CDR1 MDHEN, CDR2 SYDVKM. The CDR3 extends over 15 amino acids. V lost 2 bases, J lost 0 bases, and 8 bases lay in between. The CDR3, as DNA: TGTGCCAGCAGTTTACCACCTTATAGCAATCAGCCCCAGCATTTT. It yields the protein CASSLPPYSNQPQHF.

This sequence joins TRBV7-9 and TRBJ2-4; the D gene is possibly TRBD2 (6 bases). The length of the CDR3 is 15 residues. Germline V gene data show CDR1 as SEHNR and CDR2 as FQNEAQ (reference sequence). Trimming removed 5 bases at V and 0 bases at J, with 11 bases between. CDR3 DNA: TGTGCCAGCAGCCATCAGGGACTAGCCAAAAACATTCAGTACTTC. This gives the protein CASSHQGLAKNIQYF.

This clonotype was counted a few times. The V gene is TRBV5-5, the J gene TRBJ1-5; the D is unclear. This CDR3 is built from 14 residues. Germline V gives CDR1 SGHKS, CDR2 YYEKEE (reference sequence). V was clipped by 2 bases and J by 3 bases, with 9 bases between them. CDR3 region: CASSFGPNNQPQHF. The CDR3 DNA is TGTGCCAGCAGCTTCGGCCCAAACAATCAGCCCCAGCATTTT.

The chain has TRBV24-1 and TRBJ1-1; the D is unclear. The CDR3 extends over 12 amino acids. V was cut by 2 bases and J by 11 bases, with 11 bases left in between. Per germline, CDR1 KGHDR and CDR2 SFDVKD. This chain's CDR3 is CATSDSFSVAFF. CDR3 nucleotides: TGTGCCACCAGTGATTCTTTCTCGGTGGCTTTCTTT.

V and J are TRBV6-1 and TRBJ2-1, with 9 bases identical to TRBD2. This CDR3 has 14 residues. V gave up 7 bases and J gave up 8 bases; unmatched junction bases: 9. Germline V lookup: CDR1 MNHNS, CDR2 SASEGT. For the CDR3, the DNA is TGTGCCAGCAAACGACTAGCGGCAAACGATGAGCAGTTCTTC. Translated: CASKRLAANDEQFF.

This clonotype appeared a few times. The chain carries TRBV29-1 and TRBJ1-2, with 10 bases identical to TRBD1. V shed 6 bases and J 3 bases; nucleotides not matched to a gene: 7. The CDR3 runs to 14 residues. CDR1 is SQVTM, CDR2 ANQGSEA, per germline. As DNA, the CDR3 is TGCAGCGTAGAGACAGGGGGCCGGGACTATGGCTACACCTTC. It is translated as CSVETGGRDYGYTF.

This clonotype has at least ten counts. The chain combines TRBV20-1 with TRBJ2-7, with D unresolved. The germline V gene has CDR1 DFQATT and CDR2 SNEGSKA (reference sequence). This CDR3 is 13 amino acids long. V was clipped by 6 bases and J by 3 bases, with 15 bases between them. The CDR3 region is CSAAKGPYYEQYF. CDR3 DNA: TGCAGTGCCGCCAAAGGGCCTTACTACGAGCAGTACTTC.

The chain joins TRBV19 to TRBJ1-1, with TRBD1 matching 8 bases. The CDR3 sequence is 15 residues long. Trimming removed 6 bases from V and 3 bases from J; junction bases left unmatched: 9. Germline values: CDR1 LNHDA, CDR2 SQIVND (reference sequence). The CDR3 is CASRKNTGGDTEAFF. In nucleotides, the CDR3 is TGTGCCAGTAGGAAAAACACAGGGGGAGACACTGAAGCTTTCTTT.

This clonotype has a handful of counts. V gene TRBV5-1 combines with J gene TRBJ1-1; D call uncertain. The CDR3 has 11 residues. Germline assignment: CDR1 SGHRS and CDR2 YFSETQ. Trimming took off 6 bases at V and 4 bases at J, with 7 bases between the two ends. The CDR3 nucleotides are TGCGCCAGCATGAAAGGCACTGAAGCTTTCTTT. Translated: CASMKGTEAFF.

J is TRBJ2-5 and V is TRBV12-3 or TRBV12-4, with D perhaps given as TRBD1 or TRBD2 (5 bases each). Deletions cut 6 bases from V and 5 bases from J, with 16 bases between. CDR3 length: 14 residues. The CDR3 here is CASRQWDLGETQYF. For the CDR3, the DNA is TGTGCCAGCAGGCAATGGGACCTTGGGGAGACCCAGTACTTC.

This clonotype was found a few times. The V call is TRBV18, the J call TRBJ1-2; TRBD1 matches 11 bases. This CDR3 comprises 16 residues. The germline V gene has CDR1 KGHSH and CDR2 LQKENI. V was clipped by 7 bases and J by 6 bases; unmatched bases: 13. The CDR3 region is CASLPIVGQGAHGYTF. The CDR3 DNA is TGTGCCAGCTTACCCATTGTCGGACAGGGGGCGCATGGCTACACCTTC. The full variable domain, completed using reference TRBV18 and TRBJ1-2, is NAGVMQNPRHLVRRRGQEARLRCSPMKGHSHVYWYRQLPEEGLKFMVYLQKENIIDESGMPKERFSAEFPKEGPSILRIQQVVRGDSAAYFCASLPIVGQGAHGYTFGSGTRLTVV.

The rearrangement links TRBV6-1 to TRBJ2-2, with a tentative D call TRBD1 (5 bases). The CDR3 covers 13 residues. Germline V gene lookup returns CDR1 MNHNS and CDR2 SASEGT. The ends were cut back, 1 base at V and 6 bases at J, with 6 bases in the middle. The CDR3 DNA follows: TGTGCCAGCAGTGAAGTAGGGGCCGGGGAGCTGTTTTTT. Translating gives CASSEVGAGELFF.

This clonotype was seen a few times. The chain uses TRBV6-2 or TRBV6-3 and TRBJ1-1; 7 bases align to TRBD1. The trim removed 3 bases at V and 8 bases at J, leaving 3 bases unmatched. CDR1 and CDR2 (germline): MNHEY, SVGEGT. This CDR3 spans 12 amino acids. This chain's CDR3 is CASSYPDREAFF. CDR3 coding DNA: TGTGCCAGCAGTTATCCGGACAGGGAAGCTTTCTTT.

A few counts support this clonotype. The rearrangement links TRBV7-9 to TRBJ1-4; no reliable D call. V dropped 1 base and J dropped 7 bases, with 13 bases sitting between them. The germline CDR1 and CDR2 sequences are SEHNR and FQNEAQ (reference sequence). The CDR3 consists of 15 residues. In nucleotides, the CDR3 is TGTGCCAGCAGCTTAGACTTGGGGATTGGTGAAAAACTGTTTTTT. The encoded protein is CASSLDLGIGEKLFF. Together with reference TRBV7-9 and TRBJ1-4, the CDR3 gives the full variable domain: DTGVSQNPRHKITKRGQNVTFRCDPISEHNRLYWYRQTLGQGPEFLTYFQNEAQLEKSRLLSDRFSAERPKGSFSTLEIQRTEQGDSAMYLCASSLDLGIGEKLFFGSGTQLSVL.

This clonotype was detected a few times. The rearrangement joins TRBV5-1 to TRBJ2-7; 8 positions match TRBD1. CDR3 size: 16 residues. Germline lookup yields CDR1 SGHRS and CDR2 YFSETQ. The V and J ends lost 0 bases and 2 bases, in that order; junction bases with no gene match: 7. The CDR3 DNA follows: TGCGCCAGCAGCTTGGGGACAGGGTTTTTTACCTACGAGCAGTACTTC. Its protein product is CASSLGTGFFTYEQYF. The variable domain in full, with the rest retrieved from reference TRBV5-1 and TRBJ2-7, is KAGVTQTPRYLIKTRGQQVTLSCSPISGHRSVSWYQQTPGQGLQFLFEYFSETQRNKGNFPGRFSGRQFSNSRSEMNVSTLELGDSALYLCASSLGTGFFTYEQYFGPGTRLTVT.

This clonotype came up a few times. V is TRBV6-1 and J is TRBJ1-2; 7 positions agree with TRBD1. Germline V gene lookup returns CDR1 MNHNS and CDR2 SASEGT. With 6 bases clipped from V and 3 bases from J, the junction kept 7 bases outside the gene matches. This CDR3 contains 14 residues. In DNA, the CDR3 is TGTGCCAGCAGGCGAGCCGGGACAGACTATGGCTACACCTTC. Translating gives CASRRAGTDYGYTF.

This clonotype showed up just a few times. The chain recombines TRBV20-1 with TRBJ2-2; 7 bases match TRBD2. CDR3 length equals 14 residues. V shed 3 bases and J 6 bases; nucleotides not matched to a gene: 7. Per germline, CDR1 DFQATT and CDR2 SNEGSKA (reference sequence). CDR3 in DNA: TGCAGTGCTAGTGACAGCGGGACGGCCGGGGAGCTGTTTTTT. Its translation is CSASDSGTAGELFF.

V usage is TRBV27 and J usage is TRBJ1-1; no definite D call. V was shortened by 1 base and J by 1 base, with 4 bases between the two germline ends. The CDR3 loop spans 13 amino acids. CDR1 MNHEY and CDR2 SMNVEV come from the germline V gene (reference sequence). In nucleotides, the CDR3 is TGTGCCAGCAGTTTATACTCGAACACTGAAGCTTTCTTT. This sequence encodes CASSLYSNTEAFF.